These 12 T cell receptor beta chains came from one sample sequenced in a study of blood T cell repertoires in COVID-19. Generated by immunoSEQ multiplex PCR, the TCRdb table keeps only in-frame clones and is missing some. Of approximately 140,000 clones in the sample, approximately 88% were seen once. Sequencing input: peripheral blood. The receptors derive from a man aged 60-69 years with acute or convalescent COVID-19.

The chain combines TRBV30 with TRBJ1-2; 7 positions agree with TRBD1. V shed 2 bases, J shed 6 bases, and the junction held 12 bases outside the gene matches. The germline CDR1 and CDR2 sequences are GTSNPN and SVGIG (reference sequence). CDR3 size: 15 residues. CDR3 region: CAWSPLTGLAHGYTF. The CDR3 DNA follows: TGTGCCTGGAGTCCCTTGACAGGGCTGGCTCATGGCTACACCTTC.

The chain's CDR3 is CASRDSGGAVNEQFF. CDR3 nucleotide sequence: TGTGCCAGCAGGGATAGCGGGGGGGCGGTGAATGAGCAGTTCTTC. The chain combines TRBV6-6 with TRBJ2-1; 11 bases match TRBD2. CDR1 is MNHNY and CDR2 is SVGAGI in the germline V gene (reference sequence). V was pared by 6 bases and J by 7 bases, with 8 bases of the junction left unmatched. The CDR3 loop spans 15 amino acids.

This chain joins TRBV19 and TRBJ2-1, with 11 positions matching TRBD1. V lost 1 base, J lost 12 bases, and 17 bases stayed unmatched. This CDR3 region has 18 residues. CDR1 and CDR2 from the germline V gene are LNHDA and SQIVND (reference sequence). The CDR3 DNA follows: TGTGCCAGTAGTATAGTCCTCTCCTGGGGACAGGGGGTTGATAGGCAGTTCTTC. Its protein product is CASSIVLSWGQGVDRQFF.

J is TRBJ2-7 and V is TRBV15, with 8 bases matching TRBD2. The germline V gene has CDR1 LNHNV and CDR2 YYDKDF (reference sequence). J gave up 2 bases and V 1 base, and 7 bases lay outside the gene matches. The CDR3 consists of 16 residues. This chain's CDR3 is CATSRGGTSGTYEQYF. The CDR3 DNA is TGTGCCACCAGCAGAGGGGGTACTAGCGGAACCTACGAGCAGTACTTC.

The CDR3 reads CASSYPGRESSYNEQFF. The CDR3, as DNA: TGTGCCAGCAGTTACCCAGGGCGGGAGAGCTCCTACAATGAGCAGTTCTTC. The chain joins TRBV6-2 or TRBV6-3 to TRBJ2-1; 7 nucleotides agree with TRBD2. The germline CDR1 and CDR2 sequences are MNHEY and SVGEGT. The CDR3 is 17 residues long. The ends lost 2 bases at V and 0 bases at J; junction bases unmatched: 7.

The chain carries TRBV19 and TRBJ1-1; 8 bases align to TRBD1. V shed 5 bases, J shed 3 bases, and the junction held 2 bases outside the gene matches. CDR1 is LNHDA and CDR2 is SQIVND in the germline V gene (reference sequence). CDR3 length equals 13 residues. The CDR3 region is CASSSTGDTEAFF. The CDR3 nucleotides are TGTGCCAGTAGTTCGACAGGGGACACTGAAGCTTTCTTT. Using reference TRBV19 and TRBJ1-1 for the parts outside the CDR3, the full variable domain is DGGITQSPKYLFRKEGQNVTLSCEQNLNHDAMYWYRQDPGQGLRLIYYSQIVNDFQKGDIAEGYSVSREKKESFPLTVTSAQKNPTAFYLCASSSTGDTEAFFGQGTRLTVV.

This clone was recorded once. This rearrangement joins TRBV5-1 to TRBJ2-1; 12 bases fit TRBD2. J was trimmed by 0 bases and V by 2 bases; bases with no gene match: 9. CDR1 is SGHRS, CDR2 YFSETQ, per germline. The CDR3 runs 19 residues. Here the CDR3 DNA reads TGCGCCAGCAGCTTAACCACTAGCGGGAGGACGAGCTCCTACAATGAGCAGTTCTTC. Translated, it gives CASSLTTSGRTSSYNEQFF.

J is TRBJ2-7 and V is TRBV12-3 or TRBV12-4; D unclear. V gave up 3 bases and J gave up 2 bases, with 8 bases separating them. This CDR3 contains 13 residues. The CDR3 sequence is CASSFNTAYEQYF. The CDR3 region has the DNA TGTGCCAGCAGTTTTAATACAGCCTACGAGCAGTACTTC.

The V and J genes are TRBV27 and TRBJ1-1; maybe TRBD1 (6 bases). V lost 6 bases to trimming and J lost 1 base, with 12 bases between them. This CDR3 is 14 amino acids long. CDR1 is MNHEY, CDR2 SMNVEV, per germline (reference sequence). CDR3 DNA: TGTGCCAGCAGAACAGGGTTAGGGAACACTGAAGCTTTCTTT. Its translation: CASRTGLGNTEAFF.

The J gene is TRBJ2-5, the V gene TRBV3-1 (or the pseudogene TRBV3-2), with 10 bases aligning to TRBD2. The germline CDR1 and CDR2 sequences are LGHDT and YNNKEL (reference sequence). V lost 0 bases, J lost 1 base, and 14 bases stayed unmatched. This CDR3 comprises 20 residues. CDR3 DNA: TGTGCCAGCAGCCAAGAAGCAGGGACTAGCGAGGAGGACTTCCAAGAGACCCAGTACTTC. It encodes CASSQEAGTSEEDFQETQYF.

The chain has TRBV5-1 and TRBJ2-2; D is possibly TRBD1 (5 bases). CDR1 SGHRS and CDR2 YFSETQ come from the germline V gene. This CDR3 is built from 14 residues. Trimming pared 0 bases from V and 4 bases from J, leaving 7 bases between. DNA of the CDR3: TGCGCCAGCAGCTTGGGACAGATCACCGGGGAGCTGTTTTTT. This encodes CASSLGQITGELFF.

The V call is TRBV29-1, the J call TRBJ2-1, with D hard to call. Germline V lookup: CDR1 SQVTM, CDR2 ANQGSEA. The CDR3 runs to 13 residues. Trimming cost V 2 bases and J 6 bases, with 11 bases left between them. CDR3 DNA: TGCAGCGTTGAATTTGCCCTCGGCAATGAGCAGTTCTTC. As protein: CSVEFALGNEQFF.